This T cell receptor (beta chain) was recorded in a study of OX40 agonist ivuxolimab in advanced cancers. Study-level information: In three patients, partial responses were observed, one with hepatocellular carcinoma and two with cutaneous melanoma.

Profiling relied on immunoSEQ multiplex PCR, and the TCRdb table lists in-frame clones only, not all of them. This repertoire shows tens of thousands of clones, 80% to 85% found once; its top ten account for under 15%. Autoimmune disease history or systemic immunosuppression led to patient exclusion. Patients had blood sampled at baseline and again on cycle 4 day 1 and cycle 7 day 1. This specimen consisted of CD4+ or CD8+ T cells sorted from blood, obtained in a trial of the OX40 agonist ivuxolimab. This TCR was recovered from an adult with an advanced solid tumor such as melanoma, head and neck, liver or kidney cancer.

The DNA for the CDR3 is TGTGCCAGCAGCTTAGGGACAGGGATTGACACTGAAGCTTTCTTT. Translating gives CASSLGTGIDTEAFF. The chain combines TRBV7-9 with TRBJ1-1, with 8 bases aligning to TRBD1. Looked up from germline, CDR1 is SEHNR and CDR2 is FQNEAQ (reference sequence). The ends lost 1 base at V and 3 bases at J; junction bases unmatched: 4. This CDR3 comprises 15 residues.